One T cell receptor (beta chain) is described in this entry. These data come from a study of blood T cell repertoires in COVID-19. Across the study: Sources were T cells, B-cell-depleted T cells, or PBMCs; the material itself was cDNA or gDNA.

In the authors' methods: Nucleated cell counts were estimated from reference gene primer amplification. Repertoires were generated with immunoSEQ multiplex PCR, while TCRdb's copy carries only in-frame clones and drops some. For V, J and clone size, that table is used; D and trimming come from the DNA. Of 440,000 or so clones listed, around nine tenths are singletons. A Seattle source enrolled patients during active infection and followed them longitudinally. Specimen: peripheral blood. This sequence was found in a woman aged 40 to 50 with COVID-19, enrolled during active disease.

CDR3 bases: TGTGCCAGCAGGCGGACAGGGGATGGGTATAGCAATCAGCCCCAGCATTTT. This gives the protein CASRRTGDGYSNQPQHF. The chain uses TRBV2 and TRBJ1-5, with 9 positions matching TRBD1. The CDR3 totals 17 residues. Looked up from germline, CDR1 is SNHLY and CDR2 is FYNNEI. The V segment lost 6 bases and the J segment 0 bases; nucleotides outside the gene matches: 9.